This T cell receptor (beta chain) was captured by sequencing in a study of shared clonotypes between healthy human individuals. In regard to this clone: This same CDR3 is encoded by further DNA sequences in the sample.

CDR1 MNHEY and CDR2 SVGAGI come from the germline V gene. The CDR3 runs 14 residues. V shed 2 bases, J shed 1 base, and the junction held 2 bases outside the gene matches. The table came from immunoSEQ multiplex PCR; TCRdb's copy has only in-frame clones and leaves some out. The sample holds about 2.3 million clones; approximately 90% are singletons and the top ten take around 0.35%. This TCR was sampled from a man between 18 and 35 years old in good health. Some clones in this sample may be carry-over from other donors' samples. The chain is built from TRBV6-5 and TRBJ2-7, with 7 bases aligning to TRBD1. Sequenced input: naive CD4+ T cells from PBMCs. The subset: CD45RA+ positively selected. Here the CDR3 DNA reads TGTGCCAGCAGTTACGGGACAGCATCCTACGAGCAGTACTTC. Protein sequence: CASSYGTASYEQYF.